This T cell receptor (beta chain) is drawn from a study of T cells in narcolepsy (dated by TCRdb to the late 2010s). For context, the study as a whole: Healthy control donors were enrolled in the study alongside patients who had narcolepsy type 1 or type 2 (NT1, NT2). The study sought autoreactive T cells targeting hypocretin neuron self-antigens (hypocretin, TRIB2) in narcolepsy patients, using TCR Vbeta sequencing to track clonotypes in blood and CSF. The paper's findings and limits, for the study overall: Numbers of sequenced blood memory CD4+ clonotypes were comparable, with averages of some 42,000 in patients and fewer than 35,000 in controls. Autoreactive clonotypes were reported to be detected serially in the blood of the same patients and of different patients, but not in the blood of healthy controls. In plots comparing CSF and blood CD4+ T cell clonotypes from the same patient, HCRT-specific and TRIB2-specific autoreactive clonotypes were highlighted. Certain blood memory CD4+ repertoires from patients and controls had no sequences that matched autoreactive T cell clones.

Points on this clone: No cognate antigen has been identified for it. Base qualities are not recorded, but no much larger clone differs from it by a single base.

V is cut by 4 bases and J by 4 bases, and the space between the germline ends is 14 bases. The CDR3 runs 14 residues from the cysteine to the phenylalanine. The entry retains the CDR3 DNA only, 42 bases that are in frame from base 1. CDR1 and CDR2 are drawn from the germline V gene: SGDLS, YYNGEE. For TCR Vbeta sequencing, memory CD4+ T cells were sorted ex vivo from the peripheral blood of both healthy controls and narcolepsy patients. The library came from the immunoSEQ multiplex PCR assay. TCRdb mirrors the immuneACCESS table, restricted to in-frame sequences. Some clones are absent from its copies; in checked studies, under half trace to an unresolved V gene, and the reason for the others is unknown. Across this sample there are fewer than 35,000 clones, with roughly 73% seen only once. Together, the top ten hold about 1.2% of the sample.

Sequenced input: CD45RA- memory CD4+ T cells from PBMCs. The cell subset or site label on this specimen signifies: memory T cells sorted ex vivo from peripheral blood. The TCR originated in a human donor with narcolepsy. The chain uses TRBV9 and TRBJ1-1, with TRBD1 perhaps the D gene, on 5 matching bases. The CDR3 amino acid sequence is: CASSLTDRSTEAFF. The sequenced DNA is TGTGCCAGCAGCCTGACAGACAGAAGCACTGAAGCTTTCTTT.